This T cell receptor beta chain was found in a study of blood T cell repertoires in COVID-19. Overall study: Sample material is recorded as cDNA or gDNA derived from T cells, B-cell-depleted T cells, or PBMCs.

Enrollment of patients from Seattle took place during active infection, with longitudinal follow-up. TCRdb keeps only in-frame clones here, not all; method: immunoSEQ multiplex PCR. Of around 170,000 clones listed, around 83% are singletons. The CDR3 has 15 residues. Trimming shortened V by 1 base and J by 3 bases, and 10 bases separated the two germline ends. The germline gives CDR1 MDHEN, CDR2 SYDVKM. The chain combines TRBV28 with TRBJ1-5; D is perhaps TRBD1 (5 bases). The sequenced material came from peripheral blood. The receptor was derived from a woman in her 70s with COVID-19, enrolled during active disease. CDR3 amino acids: CASSLSGVANQPQHF. CDR3 nucleotide sequence: TGTGCCAGCAGTTTATCGGGGGTGGCCAATCAGCCCCAGCATTTT.